Listed below are T cell receptor beta chains from one sample, sequenced in a study of blood T cells in healthy people across ages. Via MiXCR, TCRdb re-called the 5' RACE reads, giving one row per CDR3 protein. The profile covers 550,000 to 700,000 distinct CDR3 sequences, with 25% to 30% appearing a single time and about a fifth taken by the ten largest. Material for sequencing was blood. These receptors were collected from a woman aged 70-85 years in good health. Each CDR3 is given with its conserved first and last residue. D genes are given only for firm matches. The size of a clone is reported for some rows only, either as once, few or many, or as a class for expanded clones.

v_call: TRBV18; j_call: TRBJ1-2; clone_size: few; d_call: NA; cdr3_aa: CASSPQQDLLYGYTF; cdr3_nt: TGTGCCAGCTCACCACAGCAGGACCTACTCTATGGCTACACCTTC
v_call: TRBV6-6; j_call: TRBJ2-3; clone_size: NA; d_call: NA; cdr3_aa: CATTVRWTVSTDTQYF; cdr3_nt: TGTGCCACCACCGTACGATGGACAGTTAGCACAGATACGCAGTATTTT
v_call: TRBV5-1; j_call: TRBJ1-3; clone_size: NA; d_call: NA; cdr3_aa: CASSTAGRDSGNTIYF; cdr3_nt: TGCGCCAGCAGCACCGCCGGACGGGACTCTGGAAACACCATATATTTT
v_call: TRBV15; j_call: TRBJ2-5; clone_size: few; d_call: TRBD2; cdr3_aa: CATSRVGTSGFF; cdr3_nt: TGTGCCACCAGCAGAGTTGGGACTAGCGGGTTCTTC
v_call: TRBV27; j_call: TRBJ2-4; clone_size: few; d_call: NA; cdr3_aa: CASSSGPGYIQYF; cdr3_nt: TGTGCCAGCAGTTCTGGCCCGGGGTACATTCAGTACTTC
v_call: TRBV7-2; j_call: TRBJ1-2; clone_size: few; d_call: NA; cdr3_aa: CASGLGHYREGGYTF; cdr3_nt: TGTGCCAGCGGCCTGGGCCATTACAGGGAGGGTGGCTACACCTTC
v_call: TRBV20-1; j_call: TRBJ1-2; clone_size: NA; d_call: TRBD1; cdr3_aa: CSARPGGNGYTF; cdr3_nt: TGCAGTGCTAGGCCAGGGGGTAACGGCTACACCTTC
v_call: TRBV20-1; j_call: TRBJ2-1; clone_size: NA; d_call: NA; cdr3_aa: CSARAGQLSYNEQFF; cdr3_nt: TGCAGTGCTAGAGCCGGACAACTCTCCTACAATGAGCAGTTCTTC
v_call: TRBV6-1; j_call: TRBJ2-7; clone_size: NA; d_call: NA; cdr3_aa: CASHVPASFEQYF; cdr3_nt: TGTGCCAGCCATGTGCCCGCATCGTTCGAGCAGTACTTC
v_call: TRBV3-1; j_call: TRBJ1-2; clone_size: NA; d_call: TRBD1; cdr3_aa: CASSYHLGTGSGYGYTF; cdr3_nt: TGTGCCAGCAGCTACCATCTCGGGACAGGCTCAGGCTATGGCTACACCTTC